The text below deals with one TCR beta chain. The sample originates from a study of shared clonotypes between healthy human individuals. Turning to the study itself: Used for every donor were three CD4 naive, three CD4 memory, two CD8 naive and one CD8 memory plate.

There are 13 residues in the CDR3. Germline V gene lookup returns CDR1 MNHEY and CDR2 SVGAGI. After removal of 4 bases from V and 10 bases from J, the junction contained 5 bases not matched to a gene. Clones were sequenced by immunoSEQ multiplex PCR, and TCRdb holds only the in-frame ones, with some missing. The sample has roughly 1 million clones, approximately 68% seen once; the top ten hold 1.5%. The source material was memory CD4+ T cells sorted from blood. The subset here: CD45RA-negative fraction. This receptor was taken from a man younger than 30 in good health. The rearrangement uses TRBV6-5 and TRBJ1-4, with TRBD1 matching over 8 bases. CDR3 loop: CASSFGQGGKLFF. The CDR3 DNA is TGTGCCAGCAGTTTCGGACAGGGAGGAAAACTGTTTTTT.